This section outlines one T cell receptor beta chain sequence together with its context. The antigen remains undetermined. Time point: more than five months of natalizumab therapy. Prior interferon beta treatment was universal, and the PML patients were all female. Every PCR reaction included synthetic inline CDR3 controls for all V-J pairings. Repertoires were generated with immunoSEQ multiplex PCR, while TCRdb's copy carries only in-frame clones and drops some. This sample has 25,000 to 35,000 clones, with roughly nine tenths found just once. The CDR3 spans 16 residues. Trimming cost V 1 base and J 1 base; bases outside gene matches: 1. Germline V gene sequence: CDR1 LNHNV, CDR2 YYDKDF (reference sequence). The sample is drawn from a study of multiple sclerosis patients with progressive multifocal leukoencephalopathy. Study-wide results and caveats: Findings may reflect JC virus infection or just general immunocompromise. In most PML patients, TRB repertoires appeared less diverse by entropy.

The source is a human donor with multiple sclerosis. The chain is built from TRBV15 and TRBJ2-1; 10 nucleotides agree with TRBD2. Sample: PBMCs, taken from a patient treated with natalizumab. CDR3 sequence reads: CATSRASGGSYNEQFF. The CDR3 DNA follows: TGTGCCACCAGCAGAGCTAGCGGGGGTTCCTACAATGAGCAGTTCTTC.